The 13 T cell receptor beta chains in this list originate from one sample, sequenced in a study of cytomegalovirus exposure and HLA in healthy donors. The PCR used 60 Vbeta and 13 Jbeta primers. Assay used: immunoSEQ multiplex PCR; TCRdb lists only in-frame clones, some missing. The top ten hold 1.5% to 2.5% of the sample, which has 300,000 or so clones, approximately 84% seen once. Source material: PBMCs. These receptors were taken from a woman in her forties in good health and CMV-seropositive.

The V call is TRBV28, the J call TRBJ2-1, with D maybe TRBD2 (5 bases). This CDR3 comprises 14 residues. Trimming took off 5 bases at V and 8 bases at J, with 16 bases between the two ends. The germline gives CDR1 MDHEN, CDR2 SYDVKM. The CDR3, as DNA: TGTGCCAGCAGTCGGACTCCCGCCGGGGATGAGCAGTTCTTC. Encoded protein: CASSRTPAGDEQFF.

Comment on this clone: Germline and junction disagree at one end, which may indicate a read error. The chain uses TRBV7-7 and TRBJ2-3; 10 bases match TRBD2. Per germline, CDR1 SSHAT and CDR2 FNYEAQ (reference sequence). The CDR3 consists of 16 residues. CDR3 nucleotides: TGTGCTAGCAGCCAATCGATAGCGGGAGGCTCAGATACGCAGTATTTT. It specifies CASSQSIAGGSDTQYF.

The chain joins TRBV10-3 to TRBJ1-6; D may be TRBD1 (6 bases). The germline CDR1 and CDR2 sequences are ENHRY and SYGVKD. The CDR3 runs 16 residues. The V end lost 2 bases, the J end lost 6 bases, and 14 bases lay between the germline ends. The DNA of the CDR3 is TGTGCCATCAGTGAGGCCACAGGGATAGGTAATTCACCCCTCCACTTT. This translates into CAISEATGIGNSPLHF.

The chain recombines TRBV19 with TRBJ1-5; no firm D call. The V and J ends lost 3 bases and 5 bases respectively, with 8 bases between them. Per germline, CDR1 LNHDA and CDR2 SQIVND (reference sequence). The CDR3 extends over 13 amino acids. The CDR3 protein is CASSIREYQPQHF. The DNA of the CDR3 is TGTGCCAGTAGTATCCGGGAGTATCAGCCCCAGCATTTT.

The chain uses TRBV7-9 and TRBJ2-1; 8 nucleotides align to TRBD2. This CDR3 comprises 14 residues. The J segment lost 2 bases and the V segment lost 5 bases, leaving 2 bases of the junction unmatched. CDR1 and CDR2 from the germline V gene are SEHNR and FQNEAQ (reference sequence). The CDR3 loop reads CASSRGGTYNEQFF. The CDR3 DNA follows: TGTGCCAGCAGCCGGGGGGGTACCTACAATGAGCAGTTCTTC.

This chain connects TRBV7-9 to TRBJ1-1; 7 nucleotides line up with TRBD1. The CDR3 extends over 15 amino acids. Germline V gives CDR1 SEHNR, CDR2 FQNEAQ (reference sequence). J gave up 11 bases and V 5 bases, and 17 bases lay outside the gene matches. CDR3 bases: TGTGCCAGCAGCCAATTACAGGGGAAGGGCTCGGGGGCTTTCTTT. Amino acids: CASSQLQGKGSGAFF.

The CDR3 DNA reads TGTGCCAGCAGTTACACAAGTCGGGACAGGGTGTCCGAGCAGTACTTC. This codes for CASSYTSRDRVSEQYF. The chain has TRBV6-5 and TRBJ2-7, with 9 bases identical to TRBD1. With V trimmed by 2 bases and J by 6 bases, 11 bases remained unmatched. This CDR3 has 16 amino acids. In germline, CDR1 is MNHEY, CDR2 SVGAGI.

The chain carries TRBV28 and TRBJ2-6; D gene unclear. The CDR3 sequence is 12 residues long. V was cut by 7 bases and J by 4 bases, with 5 bases left in between. In germline, CDR1 is MDHEN, CDR2 SYDVKM. DNA of the CDR3: TGTGCCAGCAATTCAGGGGCCAACGTCCTGACTTTC. Its protein product is CASNSGANVLTF.

The chain has TRBV27 and TRBJ1-2; 8 bases align to TRBD1. The length of the CDR3 is 13 residues. V lost 0 bases and J lost 6; bases outside the gene matches: 0. The germline gives CDR1 MNHEY, CDR2 SMNVEV (reference sequence). CDR3 in DNA: TGTGCCAGCAGTTTATCACAGGGGGATGGCTACACCTTC. Protein sequence: CASSLSQGDGYTF.

This rearrangement joins TRBV28 to TRBJ2-1, with 7 nucleotides matching TRBD2. Per the germline V gene, CDR1 is MDHEN and CDR2 is SYDVKM. V gave up 3 bases and J gave up 5 bases; unmatched junction bases: 7. CDR3 length equals 15 residues. The chain's CDR3 is CASSLGGRTNNEQFF. The CDR3 bases are TGTGCCAGCAGTTTGGGCGGGAGAACTAACAATGAGCAGTTCTTC.

Only one count was recorded for this clone. This sequence joins TRBV7-8 and TRBJ2-7; TRBD2 matches 10 bases. Trimming at V came to 5 bases and at J to 4 bases, leaving 8 bases not matched to a gene. CDR3 length: 15 amino acids. Germline V gene data show CDR1 as SGHVS and CDR2 as FQNEAQ. Here the CDR3 reads CASSLSGTSDYEQYF. DNA of the CDR3: TGTGCCAGCAGCCTATCTGGGACTAGCGATTACGAGCAGTACTTC.

This clone was counted a single time. The chain uses TRBV5-1 and TRBJ1-4; D perhaps matches TRBD1 (5 bases). Germline values: CDR1 SGHRS, CDR2 YFSETQ. V was shortened by 0 bases and J by 8 bases, with 14 bases between the two germline ends. The CDR3 consists of 15 residues. CDR3 in amino acids: CASSLEGREGEKLFF. The CDR3 nucleotides are TGCGCCAGCAGCTTGGAGGGCAGGGAGGGGGAAAAACTGTTTTTT.

This sequence joins TRBV5-6 and TRBJ1-1; 12 positions match TRBD1. Germline trimming cut 5 bases from V and 4 bases from J; bases unmatched to any gene: 9. Germline V lookup: CDR1 SGHDT, CDR2 YYEEEE. This CDR3 has 16 amino acids. CDR3 DNA: TGTGCCAGCAGACCTGGGACAGGGGGCCGGGGCACTGAAGCTTTCTTT. As protein: CASRPGTGGRGTEAFF.